The 20 T cell receptor beta chains reported below all come from one sample, sequenced in a study of cytomegalovirus exposure and HLA in healthy donors. Primers: 60 Vbeta forward and 13 Jbeta reverse. Here immunoSEQ multiplex PCR was the method, and the copy in TCRdb shows in-frame clones only, minus some. The sample has over 250,000 clones, 70% to 90% seen once. Sequenced input: PBMCs. The receptors derive from a man aged 35-49 years in good health and CMV-seropositive.

The genes are TRBV7-8 and TRBJ2-7, with a tentative D call TRBD1 (6 bases). With 3 bases removed from V and 2 bases from J, the gap between germline ends came to 17 bases. Germline V CDR1 and CDR2: SGHVS, FQNEAQ. The CDR3 totals 16 residues. In nucleotides, the CDR3 is TGTGCCAGCAGCTTCGAGGACAGCAGCCAAACCTACGAGCAGTACTTC. It specifies CASSFEDSSQTYEQYF.

The chain employs TRBV7-3 and TRBJ1-2, with 7 bases matching TRBD1. The CDR3 length is 13 residues. The V segment lost 6 bases and the J segment 7 bases; nucleotides outside the gene matches: 8. Germline V gene sequence: CDR1 SGHTA, CDR2 FQGTGA. CDR3 DNA: TGTGCCAGCAGTCCCGGACAGGAGGGTGGCTACACCTTC. Amino acids: CASSPGQEGGYTF.

This chain uses TRBV9 with TRBJ2-7; D perhaps matches TRBD1 (6 bases). Per germline, CDR1 SGDLS and CDR2 YYNGEE. The CDR3 loop spans 11 amino acids. Trimming stripped 4 bases from V and 11 bases from J, with 13 bases between. CDR3 region: CASSPETGKYF. In nucleotides, the CDR3 is TGTGCCAGCAGCCCAGAGACAGGAAAGTACTTC.

To note about this clone: Different DNA sequences within this sample yield the same CDR3. This chain connects TRBV11-2 to TRBJ2-7, with 7 positions matching TRBD1. The CDR3 is made up of 17 amino acids. The germline V gene encodes CDR1 SGHAT and CDR2 FQNNGV. Germline trimming cut 0 bases from V and 3 bases from J; bases unmatched to any gene: 11. CDR3 nucleotides: TGTGCCAGCAGCTTAGATCTGACGGACAGGACCTACTACGAGCAGTACTTC. It codes for CASSLDLTDRTYYEQYF.

The V gene is TRBV5-1, the J gene TRBJ1-5; D perhaps matches TRBD1 (6 bases). This CDR3 contains 14 residues. Trimming stripped 0 bases from V and 5 bases from J, with 9 bases between. Germline assignment: CDR1 SGHRS and CDR2 YFSETQ. The CDR3 DNA is TGCGCCAGCAGCTTGGGACCAGGGGATCAGCCCCAGCATTTT. It codes for CASSLGPGDQPQHF. Full variable domain (missing parts from reference TRBV5-1 and TRBJ1-5): KAGVTQTPRYLIKTRGQQVTLSCSPISGHRSVSWYQQTPGQGLQFLFEYFSETQRNKGNFPGRFSGRQFSNSRSEMNVSTLELGDSALYLCASSLGPGDQPQHFGDGTRLSIL.

The chain employs TRBV4-1 and TRBJ2-3; perhaps TRBD1 as D (6 bases). Trimming took off 1 base at V and 4 bases at J, with 15 bases between the two ends. Germline CDR1 is MGHRA and CDR2 is YSYEKL. This CDR3 comprises 16 residues. CDR3: CASSQVGGGPPDTQYF. In DNA, the CDR3 is TGCGCCAGCAGCCAAGTTGGGGGCGGGCCACCAGATACGCAGTATTTT.

V and J are TRBV29-1 and TRBJ2-4; weak D call: TRBD1 (6 bases). The CDR3 runs to 14 residues. Germline V gene sequence: CDR1 SQVTM, CDR2 ANQGSEA. The V and J ends lost 2 bases and 4 bases respectively, with 12 bases between them. CDR3 loop: CSVERVQGKNIQYF. In DNA, the CDR3 is TGCAGCGTTGAAAGGGTTCAGGGGAAAAACATTCAGTACTTC.

This chain connects TRBV7-9 to TRBJ2-7; D may be TRBD1 (5 bases). Per germline, CDR1 SEHNR and CDR2 FQNEAQ (reference sequence). The CDR3 is 13 residues long. Trimming removed 3 bases at V and 5 bases at J, with 11 bases between. The chain's CDR3 is CASSFTQGNEQYF. CDR3 nucleotides: TGTGCCAGCAGCTTTACGCAGGGAAACGAGCAGTACTTC.

The chain combines TRBV6-6 with TRBJ2-1; D is unresolved. V lost 7 bases, J lost 3 bases, and 4 bases lay in between. This CDR3 has 11 residues. Germline V gives CDR1 MNHNY, CDR2 SVGAGI (reference sequence). Here the CDR3 DNA reads TGTGCCAGCAATAGCTACAATGAGCAGTTCTTC. Its protein is CASNSYNEQFF.

The rearrangement joins TRBV4-3 to TRBJ2-7; possible D gene TRBD2, 5 bases. The CDR3 is made up of 13 amino acids. The germline V gene encodes CDR1 LGHNA and CDR2 YSLEER. V was trimmed by 2 bases and J by 4 bases, leaving 9 bases between them. CDR3: CASSQRTGYEQYF. CDR3 nucleotide sequence: TGCGCCAGCAGCCAAAGGACGGGGTACGAGCAGTACTTC.

The genes are TRBV5-6 and TRBJ1-1; D gene unclear. Germline-derived CDR1 and CDR2 are SGHDT and YYEEEE. Trimming stripped 4 bases from V and 1 base from J, with 11 bases between. The CDR3 consists of 14 residues. In nucleotides, the CDR3 is TGTGCCAGCAGCGTATTTACAGAGAACACTGAAGCTTTCTTT. As protein: CASSVFTENTEAFF.

The DNA for the CDR3 is TGTGCCAGCAGCTTTGCATTGGGAGGAGATACGCAGTATTTT. Encoded protein: CASSFALGGDTQYF. V is TRBV11-1 and J is TRBJ2-3, with TRBD2 as a possible D gene (6 bases). Germline V lookup: CDR1 SGHAT, CDR2 FQDESV (reference sequence). The CDR3 loop spans 14 amino acids. V was pared by 3 bases and J by 5 bases, with 12 bases between.

The chain joins TRBV18 to TRBJ2-5; 8 bases are shared with TRBD1. The germline V gene encodes CDR1 KGHSH and CDR2 LQKENI. The CDR3 totals 13 residues. Losses at the gene ends were 3 bases for V and 5 bases for J; bases not matched to a gene: 2. DNA of the CDR3: TGTGCCAGCTCACCGGACAGGGACGAGACCCAGTACTTC. It specifies CASSPDRDETQYF. The complete variable domain, with remaining parts taken from reference TRBV18 and TRBJ2-5, reads NAGVMQNPRHLVRRRGQEARLRCSPMKGHSHVYWYRQLPEEGLKFMVYLQKENIIDESGMPKERFSAEFPKEGPSILRIQQVVRGDSAAYFCASSPDRDETQYFGPGTRLLVL.

The gene calls are TRBV4-2 and TRBJ2-5; the match to TRBD2 covers 7 bases. Germline V lookup: CDR1 LGHNA, CDR2 YNFKEQ. The CDR3 is made up of 17 amino acids. The trim removed 0 bases at V and 0 bases at J, leaving 7 bases unmatched. Here the CDR3 DNA reads TGTGCCAGCAGCCAAGATCAAGCTAGCGGCAACCAAGAGACCCAGTACTTC. The encoded protein is CASSQDQASGNQETQYF.

CDR3 nucleotides: TGTGCCAGCAGTTTATGGGGAGCGAACCCCTACGAGCAGTACTTC. Translation: CASSLWGANPYEQYF. This chain uses TRBV28 with TRBJ2-7; TRBD2 is a possible D gene (5 bases). The V gene's germline CDR1 is MDHEN and CDR2 SYDVKM. The CDR3 has 15 residues. V lost 0 bases and J lost 2, with 11 bases in between. The variable domain in full, completed from reference TRBV28 and TRBJ2-7, reads DVKVTQSSRYLVKRTGEKVFLECVQDMDHENMFWYRQDPGLGLRLIYFSYDVKMKEKGDIPEGYSVSREKKERFSLILESASTNQTSMYLCASSLWGANPYEQYFGPGTRLTVT.

This sequence joins TRBV6-5 and TRBJ2-1, with TRBD2 identical over 10 bases. J lost 1 base, V lost 2 bases, and 2 bases had no gene match. The CDR3 length is 16 residues. From germline, CDR1 is MNHEY and CDR2 SVGAGI. The CDR3 sequence is CASSYLAGDSYNEQFF. The CDR3 nucleotides read TGTGCCAGCAGTTACCTAGCGGGAGATTCCTACAATGAGCAGTTCTTC.

J is TRBJ1-2 and V is TRBV6-6; D perhaps matches TRBD1 (6 bases). Germline V gene data show CDR1 as MNHNY and CDR2 as SVGAGI (reference sequence). The V and J ends lost 0 bases and 5 bases respectively, with 16 bases between them. CDR3 length equals 16 residues. The CDR3 DNA follows: TGTGCCAGCAGTTACTCTGCTGGACAGAGATCTTATGGCTACACCTTC. It specifies CASSYSAGQRSYGYTF.

The V call is TRBV28, the J call TRBJ2-3; 12 bases agree with TRBD2. From germline, CDR1 is MDHEN and CDR2 SYDVKM. The CDR3 totals 15 residues. With V trimmed by 6 bases and J by 5 bases, 6 bases remained unmatched. CDR3 sequence (DNA): TGTGCCAGCAGGCCGGGACTAGCGGGCGTAGATACGCAGTATTTT. Amino acids: CASRPGLAGVDTQYF.

This clone was recorded only once. The V call is TRBV5-1, the J call TRBJ2-3, with 15 bases identical to TRBD2. This CDR3 comprises 16 residues. From germline, CDR1 is SGHRS and CDR2 YFSETQ. Germline trimming cut 4 bases from V and 5 bases from J; bases unmatched to any gene: 5. The chain's CDR3 is CASSPGLAGGLDTQYF. As DNA, the CDR3 is TGCGCCAGCAGCCCGGGACTAGCGGGAGGTTTAGATACGCAGTATTTT.

This chain connects TRBV7-2 to TRBJ1-2, with D unresolved. Germline values: CDR1 SGHTA, CDR2 FQGNSA. The CDR3 length is 14 residues. Trimming cost V 2 bases and J 8 bases, with 15 bases left between them. The CDR3 here is CASSLSKLMLGYTF. For the CDR3, the DNA is TGTGCCAGCAGCTTATCAAAGCTCATGCTGGGCTACACCTTC.